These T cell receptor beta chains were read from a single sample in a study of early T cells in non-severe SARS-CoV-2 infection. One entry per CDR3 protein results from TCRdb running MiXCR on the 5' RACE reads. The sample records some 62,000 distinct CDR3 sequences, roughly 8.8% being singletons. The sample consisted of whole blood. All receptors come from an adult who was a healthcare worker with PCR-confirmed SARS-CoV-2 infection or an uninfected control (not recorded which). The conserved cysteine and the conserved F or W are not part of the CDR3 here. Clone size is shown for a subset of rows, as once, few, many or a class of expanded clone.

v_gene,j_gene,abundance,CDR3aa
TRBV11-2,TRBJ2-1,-,ASSLAASGNYNEQF
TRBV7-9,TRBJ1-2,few,ASSSKDSNGYT
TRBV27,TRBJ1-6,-,ASSPLTDRDGNSPLH
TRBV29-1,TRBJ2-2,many,SAGLAGGVTGELF
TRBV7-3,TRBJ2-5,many,ASSAGQGRETQY
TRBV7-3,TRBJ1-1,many,ASSLEAGYTEAF
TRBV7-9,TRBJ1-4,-,ASSLAPATNEKLF
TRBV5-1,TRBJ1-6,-,ASSLQGEDNSPLH
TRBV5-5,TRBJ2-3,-,ASSFNPSDRVDTDTQY
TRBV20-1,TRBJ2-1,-,SARLAGLNEQF
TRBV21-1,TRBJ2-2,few,ASLTITRDRGSGELF
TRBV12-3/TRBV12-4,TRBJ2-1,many,ASSSDYEQF
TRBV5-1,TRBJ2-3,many,ASRASGHWGTDTQY
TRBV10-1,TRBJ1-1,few,ASSESGAREAF
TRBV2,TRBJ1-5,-,ASSRTQDHYQPQH
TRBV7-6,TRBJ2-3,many,ASSWRAGQGTDTQY
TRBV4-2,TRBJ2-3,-,ASSRVPGTDTQY
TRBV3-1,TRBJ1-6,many,ASAVANSPLH
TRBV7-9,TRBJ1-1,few,ASSLEDNTEAF
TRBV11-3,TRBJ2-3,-,ASSSGPDTQY
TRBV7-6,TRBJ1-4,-,ASSPGRQNEKLF
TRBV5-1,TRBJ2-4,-,ASSAQGEKNIQY
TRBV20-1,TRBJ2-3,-,SASGGHTDTQY
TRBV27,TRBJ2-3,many,ASSPQGPLSNTQY
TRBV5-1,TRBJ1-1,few,ASRDLMNTEAF
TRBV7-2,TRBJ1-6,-,ASSLGGANSPLH
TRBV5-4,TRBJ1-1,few,ASSSGIPNTEAF
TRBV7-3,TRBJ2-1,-,ASSVDYYNEQF
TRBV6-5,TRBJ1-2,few,ASSPWDSQNYGYT
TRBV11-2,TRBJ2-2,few,ASSLLPGRGTTGELF
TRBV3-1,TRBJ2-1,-,ASSQDLTSGGWNEQF
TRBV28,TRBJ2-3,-,ASSEDRHSTDTQY
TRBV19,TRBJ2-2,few,ASSIAGPGELF
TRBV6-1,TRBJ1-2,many,ASSENGRSLGYT
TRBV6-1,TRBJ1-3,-,ASSQGPSSGNTIY
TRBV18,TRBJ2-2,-,ASLQEFAGELF
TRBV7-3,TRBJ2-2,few,ASSFEAGANGELF
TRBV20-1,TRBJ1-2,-,SAGTEIYGYT
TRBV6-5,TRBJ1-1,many,ASSYTWALNTEAF
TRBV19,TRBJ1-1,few,ASQSRDEKAF
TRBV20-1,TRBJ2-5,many,SARDRGAGTGTQY
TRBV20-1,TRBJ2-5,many,SARDGHRRQETQY
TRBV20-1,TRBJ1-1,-,SARMRETEAF
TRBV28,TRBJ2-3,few,ASSLVTGGTDTQY
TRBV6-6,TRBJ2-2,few,ASSNPPGRRNTGELF
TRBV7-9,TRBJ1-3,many,ASPEGGNTIY
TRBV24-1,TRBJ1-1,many,ATSGTPGTGSWTEAF
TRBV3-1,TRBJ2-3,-,ASSQVSGVTDTQY
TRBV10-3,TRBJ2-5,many,AIRPGQGQETQY
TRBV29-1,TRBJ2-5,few,SVLGRLAARQETQY
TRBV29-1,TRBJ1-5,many,SAAGGGRNQPQH
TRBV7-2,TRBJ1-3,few,ASSFMAVSGNTIY
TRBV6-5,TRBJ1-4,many,ASSYSKPALGEKLF
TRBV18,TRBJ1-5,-,ASSKGQDFYSNQPQH
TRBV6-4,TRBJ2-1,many,ASSASSYNEQF
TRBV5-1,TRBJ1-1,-,ASKTGDNTEAF
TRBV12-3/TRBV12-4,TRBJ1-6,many,ASSLSGPGYSPLH
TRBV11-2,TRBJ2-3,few,ASSPRRDTDTQY